Sequencing of this T cell receptor beta chain was carried out in a study of OX40 agonist ivuxolimab in advanced cancers. Study-wide background: Three individuals attained partial responses, comprising one hepatocellular carcinoma case and two cutaneous melanoma cases.

Data came from immunoSEQ multiplex PCR; TCRdb stores just in-frame clones and leaves some out. The data hold fewer than 80,000 clones, with approximately 92% observed a single time. From germline, CDR1 is PRHDT and CDR2 FYEKMQ (reference sequence). CDR3 size: 17 residues. The ends were cut back, 5 bases at V and 0 bases at J, with 17 bases in the middle. The count of this clone is one. This TCR was recovered from an adult with an advanced solid tumor such as melanoma, head and neck, liver or kidney cancer. The J gene is TRBJ2-1, the V gene TRBV13, with D possibly matching TRBD2 (6 bases). This specimen was CD4+ or CD8+ T cells sorted from blood, taken in a trial of the OX40 agonist ivuxolimab. Here the CDR3 reads CASSRGSLRNSYNEQFF. The CDR3 DNA reads TGTGCCAGCAGCCGGGGGTCTTTGAGGAACTCCTACAATGAGCAGTTCTTC.